Given below is one T cell receptor (beta chain) in context. As processed by the authors: Reference gene primer amplification gave estimated nucleated cell counts. Assay: immunoSEQ multiplex PCR; the TCRdb copy retains only in-frame clones and omits some. The DNA gave D and trimming, while V, J and clone size come from that table. The sample records 260,000 or so clones, approximately 91% being singletons. These data belong to a study of blood T cell repertoires in COVID-19. At the level of the study: Samples representing acute and convalescent COVID-19 were sourced from the United States, Italy and Spain.

The CDR3 loop spans 16 amino acids. In germline, CDR1 is KGHSH, CDR2 LQKENI. V shed 5 bases and J 0 bases; nucleotides not matched to a gene: 3. The genes are TRBV18 and TRBJ2-3, with TRBD2 identical over 12 bases. The sequence derives from a young man with active or convalescent COVID-19. Sequencing used peripheral blood. CDR3 amino acids: CASSSGLAGSTDTQYF. The CDR3 nucleotides are TGTGCCAGCTCATCCGGACTAGCGGGGAGCACAGATACGCAGTATTTT.